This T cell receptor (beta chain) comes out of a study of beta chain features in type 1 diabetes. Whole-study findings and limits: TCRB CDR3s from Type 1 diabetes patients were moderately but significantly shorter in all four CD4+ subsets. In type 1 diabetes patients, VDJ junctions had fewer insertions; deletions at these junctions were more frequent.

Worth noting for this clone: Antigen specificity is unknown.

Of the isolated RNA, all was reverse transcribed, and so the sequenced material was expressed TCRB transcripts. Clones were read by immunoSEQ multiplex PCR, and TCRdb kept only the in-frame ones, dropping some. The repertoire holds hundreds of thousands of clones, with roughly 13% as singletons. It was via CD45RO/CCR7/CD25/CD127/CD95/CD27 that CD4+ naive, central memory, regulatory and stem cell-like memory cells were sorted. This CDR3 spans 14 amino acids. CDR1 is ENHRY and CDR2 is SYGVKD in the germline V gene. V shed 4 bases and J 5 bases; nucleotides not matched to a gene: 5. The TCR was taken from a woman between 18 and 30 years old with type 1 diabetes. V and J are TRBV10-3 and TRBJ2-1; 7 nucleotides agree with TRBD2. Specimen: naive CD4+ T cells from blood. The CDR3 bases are TGTGCCATCAGTGGACCCCTAGCGGACAATGAGCAGTTCTTC. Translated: CAISGPLADNEQFF.